Below are 15 T cell receptor beta chains sequenced from a single sample in a study of T cells after yellow fever vaccination. TCRdb analysed the 5' RACE reads with MiXCR anew, one entry per CDR3 protein. The profile shows hundreds of thousands of distinct CDR3 sequences, about 17% of them singletons. The sequencing used PBMCs, collected before the yellow fever booster vaccination. Source of these receptors: a man aged 18 to 35 who received the YFV17D yellow fever vaccine.

The chain is built from TRBV9 and TRBJ2-5; 11 bases fit TRBD1. Germline V CDR1 and CDR2: SGDLS, YYNGEE. The CDR3 has 16 residues. The trim removed 4 bases at V and 1 base at J, leaving 6 bases unmatched. The CDR3 reads CASSPRTGGGQETQYF. DNA for the CDR3: TGTGCCAGCAGCCCTAGGACAGGGGGCGGCCAAGAGACCCAGTACTTC.

V and J are TRBV27 and TRBJ1-1; D not resolved. The CDR3 covers 13 residues. V lost 2 bases, J lost 3 bases, and 7 bases lay in between. The germline CDR1 and CDR2 sequences are MNHEY and SMNVEV (reference sequence). The CDR3 DNA sequence: TGTGCCAGCAGTTTAGGGGTGGACACTGAAGCTTTCTTT. It is translated as CASSLGVDTEAFF.

The J gene is TRBJ2-7, the V gene TRBV5-5; 9 bases agree with TRBD2. The V gene end was trimmed by 4 bases and the J gene end by 2 bases; junction bases not matched to a gene: 7. This CDR3 has 15 amino acids. CDR1 is SGHKS and CDR2 is YYEKEE in the germline V gene (reference sequence). For the CDR3, the DNA is TGTGCCAGCAGCATACTAGCGGGTCAAGCCTACGAGCAGTACTTC. It translates to CASSILAGQAYEQYF.

This clonotype came up a few times. The V call is TRBV11-2, the J call TRBJ2-1; D uncertain. Trimming removed 0 bases at V and 8 bases at J, with 20 bases between. This CDR3 is built from 17 residues. CDR1 is SGHAT and CDR2 is FQNNGV in the germline V gene. This CDR3 reads CASSLDSLETPFYEQFF. The CDR3 nucleotides read TGTGCCAGCAGCTTAGATTCTCTCGAGACTCCTTTCTATGAGCAGTTCTTC.

This clonotype was observed a few times. V gene TRBV30 combines with J gene TRBJ1-2; D unresolved. Germline V gives CDR1 GTSNPN, CDR2 SVGIG (reference sequence). V lost 5 bases and J 0 bases, leaving 13 bases between the germline ends. The CDR3 consists of 14 residues. CDR3 in DNA: TGTGCCTGGCACCGGGCCAATGCTAACTATGGCTACACCTTC. This translates into CAWHRANANYGYTF.

This clonotype showed up many times. V is TRBV7-6 and J is TRBJ1-1; 9 bases map to TRBD1. Germline values: CDR1 SGHVS, CDR2 FNYEAQ. The V segment lost 5 bases and the J segment 1 base; nucleotides outside the gene matches: 8. This CDR3 contains 16 residues. The CDR3 DNA reads as TGTGCCAGCAGCCCGGGGACAGGGACACCGAACACTGAAGCTTTCTTT. This sequence encodes CASSPGTGTPNTEAFF. Full variable domain (outside the CDR3, taken from reference TRBV7-6 and TRBJ1-1): GAGVSQSPRYKVTKRGQDVALRCDPISGHVSLYWYRQALGQGPEFLTYFNYEAQQDKSGLPNDRFSAERPEGSISTLTIQRTEQRDSAMYRCASSPGTGTPNTEAFFGQGTRLTVV.

This clonotype was detected only once. The V gene is TRBV4-3, the J gene TRBJ2-7, with unresolved D. V lost 0 bases and J 3 bases, leaving 15 bases between the germline ends. The CDR3 totals 16 residues. Germline CDR1 reads LGHNA; CDR2 reads YSLEER. CDR3 nucleotides: TGCGCCAGCAGCCAAGAAGACGACGTCCCAAGCTACGAGCAGTACTTC. It translates to CASSQEDDVPSYEQYF.

The chain couples TRBV6-2 or TRBV6-3 to TRBJ1-5, with a tentative D call TRBD1 (6 bases). Germline assignment: CDR1 MNHEY and CDR2 SVGEGT. This CDR3 contains 15 residues. Trimming left V 0 bases short and J 3 bases short, with 9 bases between. CDR3 residues: CASSYSGTNNQPQHF. DNA for the CDR3: TGTGCCAGCAGTTACTCCGGGACAAACAATCAGCCCCAGCATTTT.

This clonotype was detected a few times. The chain has TRBV10-3 and TRBJ2-3; TRBD2 aligns across 12 bases. The trim removed 2 bases at V and 6 bases at J, leaving 6 bases unmatched. The CDR3 runs to 16 residues. Germline CDR1 is ENHRY and CDR2 is SYGVKD. CDR3 protein: CAISEELAGGLDTQYF. The CDR3 region has the DNA TGTGCCATCAGTGAGGAACTAGCGGGGGGCCTCGATACGCAGTATTTT.

This clonotype was counted only a few times. The chain is built from TRBV12-3 or TRBV12-4 and TRBJ2-7; D unclear. The V end was cut by 3 bases, the J end by 2 bases, with 8 bases between. The CDR3 spans 13 residues. The CDR3 nucleotides read TGTGCCAGCAGTTTGAATAGACCCTACGAGCAGTACTTC. This sequence encodes CASSLNRPYEQYF.

This clonotype was observed a handful of times. The chain carries TRBV4-2 and TRBJ1-1, with unresolved D. Looked up from germline, CDR1 is LGHNA and CDR2 is YNFKEQ. The CDR3 is 13 residues long. Between the trimmed V and J ends, which lost 3 bases and 4 bases, there was a span of 9 bases. DNA of the CDR3: TGTGCCAGCAGCCATGGCGAAGGCACTGAAGCTTTCTTT. Encoded protein: CASSHGEGTEAFF.

This clonotype was found a few times. The chain is built from TRBV5-1 and TRBJ1-1; possible D gene TRBD1, 5 bases. The CDR3 loop spans 13 amino acids. Germline V gives CDR1 SGHRS, CDR2 YFSETQ. V was trimmed by 5 bases and J by 3 bases, leaving 11 bases between them. The CDR3 is CASSPREYTEAFF. The CDR3 bases are TGCGCCAGCAGTCCCAGGGAGTACACTGAAGCTTTCTTT. Full variable domain (remainder filled in from reference TRBV5-1 and TRBJ1-1): KAGVTQTPRYLIKTRGQQVTLSCSPISGHRSVSWYQQTPGQGLQFLFEYFSETQRNKGNFPGRFSGRQFSNSRSEMNVSTLELGDSALYLCASSPREYTEAFFGQGTRLTVV.

In its sample, this clonotype was seen many times. The chain has TRBV7-2 and TRBJ2-5; a possible D gene is TRBD1 (5 bases). This CDR3 has 14 residues. Germline lookup yields CDR1 SGHTA and CDR2 FQGNSA. V lost 2 bases and J lost 5, with 12 bases in between. In DNA, the CDR3 is TGTGCCAGCAGCTTACAGGGTGGTCGGGAGACCCAGTACTTC. As protein: CASSLQGGRETQYF.

Here the CDR3 DNA reads TGTGCCAGCAGCCTTCAGGGTCGGGGCTTCTATGGCTACACCTTC. Protein product: CASSLQGRGFYGYTF. This chain joins TRBV7-3 and TRBJ1-2, with D tentatively TRBD1 (5 bases). CDR1 SGHTA and CDR2 FQGTGA come from the germline V gene. This CDR3 is built from 15 residues. V was clipped by 5 bases and J by 4 bases, with 17 bases between them.

The chain links TRBV9 to TRBJ1-2; D not resolved. The CDR3 totals 15 residues. Trimming took off 3 bases at V and 6 bases at J, with 18 bases between the two ends. Per the germline V gene, CDR1 is SGDLS and CDR2 is YYNGEE. CDR3 bases: TGTGCCAGCAGCGAACCCCGATATGGGATGGATGGCTACACCTTC. It specifies CASSEPRYGMDGYTF.